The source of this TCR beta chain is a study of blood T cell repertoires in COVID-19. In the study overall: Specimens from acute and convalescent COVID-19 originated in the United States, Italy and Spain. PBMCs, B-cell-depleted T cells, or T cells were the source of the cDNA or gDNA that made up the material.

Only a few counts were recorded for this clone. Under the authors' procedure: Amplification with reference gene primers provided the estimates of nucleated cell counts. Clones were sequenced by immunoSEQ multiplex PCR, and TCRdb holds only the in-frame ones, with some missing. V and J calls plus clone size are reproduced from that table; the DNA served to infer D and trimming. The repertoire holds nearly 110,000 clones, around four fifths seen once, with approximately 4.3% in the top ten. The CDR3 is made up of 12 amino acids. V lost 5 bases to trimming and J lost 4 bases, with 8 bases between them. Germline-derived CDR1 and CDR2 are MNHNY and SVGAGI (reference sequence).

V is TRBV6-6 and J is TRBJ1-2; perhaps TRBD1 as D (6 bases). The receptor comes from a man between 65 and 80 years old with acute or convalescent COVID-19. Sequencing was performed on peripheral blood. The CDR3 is CASSGDIYGYTF. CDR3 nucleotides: TGTGCCAGCAGTGGGGACATCTATGGCTACACCTTC.